The sequence of this TCR beta chain was determined in a study of monozygotic twins with inflammatory bowel disease. General study points: Data gave no support to a single strong signal or clonotype associated with IBD.

Each TCR library consumed 3,000 to 3,500 ng of total RNA. TCRdb processed the 5' RACE reads again and assigns one entry to each CDR3 protein, with no DNA. The table for this sample gives 350,000 to 550,000 distinct CDR3 sequences. On this clonotype: No antigen is known for it.

The CDR3 covers 15 residues. The sequencing input was blood. This receptor was taken from a human donor with ulcerative colitis or Crohn's disease, or a healthy co-twin of an affected twin (not recorded which). The chain joins TRBV12-3 or TRBV12-4 to TRBJ1-1; TCRdb names TRBD1, which stays unverified in the absence of DNA. The CDR3: CASSFGSGSWAEAFF.